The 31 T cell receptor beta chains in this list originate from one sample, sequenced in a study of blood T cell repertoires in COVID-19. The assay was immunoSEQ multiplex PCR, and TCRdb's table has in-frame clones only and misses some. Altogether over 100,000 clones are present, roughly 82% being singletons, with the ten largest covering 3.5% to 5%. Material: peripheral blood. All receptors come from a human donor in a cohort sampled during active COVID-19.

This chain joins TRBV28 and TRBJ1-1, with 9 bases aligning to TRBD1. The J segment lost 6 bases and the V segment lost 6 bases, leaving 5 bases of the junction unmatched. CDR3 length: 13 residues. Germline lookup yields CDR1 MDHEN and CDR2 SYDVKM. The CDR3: CASRRDRAAEAFF. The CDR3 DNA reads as TGTGCCAGCAGACGGGACAGGGCAGCTGAAGCTTTCTTT.

This chain's CDR3 is CAAREGSYEQYF. The DNA of the CDR3 is TGTGCCGCGAGGGAGGGGTCCTACGAGCAGTACTTC. The chain links TRBV6-5 to TRBJ2-7; 7 positions agree with TRBD2. Looked up from germline, CDR1 is MNHEY and CDR2 is SVGAGI. V shed 11 bases, J shed 1 base, and the junction held 5 bases outside the gene matches. CDR3 length equals 12 residues.

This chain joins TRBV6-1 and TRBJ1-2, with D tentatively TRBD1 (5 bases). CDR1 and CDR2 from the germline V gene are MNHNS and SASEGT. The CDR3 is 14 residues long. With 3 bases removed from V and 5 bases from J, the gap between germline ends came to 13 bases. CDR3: CASSEPGLGYGYTF. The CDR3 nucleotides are TGTGCCAGCAGTGAGCCAGGGCTAGGGTATGGCTACACCTTC.

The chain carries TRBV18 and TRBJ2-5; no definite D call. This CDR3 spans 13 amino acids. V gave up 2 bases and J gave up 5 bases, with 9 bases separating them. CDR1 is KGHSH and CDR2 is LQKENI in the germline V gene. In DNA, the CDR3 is TGTGCCAGCTCACCAACGGCCGGGGAGACCCAGTACTTC. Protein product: CASSPTAGETQYF.

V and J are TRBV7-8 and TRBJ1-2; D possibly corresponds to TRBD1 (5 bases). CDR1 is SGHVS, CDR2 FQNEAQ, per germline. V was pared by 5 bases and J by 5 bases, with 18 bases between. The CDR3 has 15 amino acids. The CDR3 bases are TGTGCCAGCAGCATTAGTGCCGCGGGACCATATGGCTACACCTTC. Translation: CASSISAAGPYGYTF. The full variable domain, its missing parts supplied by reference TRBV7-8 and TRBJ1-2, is GAGVSQSPRYKVAKRGQDVALRCDPISGHVSLFWYQQALGQGPEFLTYFQNEAQLDKSGLPSDRFFAERPEGSVSTLKIQRTQQEDSAVYLCASSISAAGPYGYTFGSGTRLTVV.

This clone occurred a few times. The CDR3 sequence is CASSLRQGAQNIQYF. CDR3 DNA sequence: TGTGCCAGCTCTCTCAGACAGGGGGCGCAGAACATTCAGTACTTC. The gene calls are TRBV6-5 and TRBJ2-4, with 10 positions matching TRBD1. The germline gives CDR1 MNHEY, CDR2 SVGAGI. V trimming: 8 bases; J trimming: 7 bases; junction bases outside the gene matches: 11. CDR3 length: 15 amino acids.

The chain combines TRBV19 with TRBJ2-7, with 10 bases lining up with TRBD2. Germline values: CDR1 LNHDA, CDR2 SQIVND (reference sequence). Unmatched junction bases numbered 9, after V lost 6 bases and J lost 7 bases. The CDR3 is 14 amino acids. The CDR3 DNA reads TGTGCCAGTAGGCAGCGGGGGGGCCTCGGGGAGCAGTACTTC. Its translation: CASRQRGGLGEQYF. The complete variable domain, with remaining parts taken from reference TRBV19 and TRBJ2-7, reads DGGITQSPKYLFRKEGQNVTLSCEQNLNHDAMYWYRQDPGQGLRLIYYSQIVNDFQKGDIAEGYSVSREKKESFPLTVTSAQKNPTAFYLCASRQRGGLGEQYFGPGTRLTVT.

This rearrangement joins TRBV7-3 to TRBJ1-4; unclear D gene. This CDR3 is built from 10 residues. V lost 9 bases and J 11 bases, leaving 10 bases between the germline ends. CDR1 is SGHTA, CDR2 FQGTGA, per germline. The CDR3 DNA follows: TGTGCCAGTGGGCCTAGCAAACTGTTTTTT. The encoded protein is CASGPSKLFF.

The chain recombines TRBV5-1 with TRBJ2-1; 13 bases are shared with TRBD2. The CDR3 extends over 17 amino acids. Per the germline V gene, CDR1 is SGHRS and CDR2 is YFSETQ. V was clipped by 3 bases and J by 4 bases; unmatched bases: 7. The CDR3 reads CASSSGLAGVIYNEQFF. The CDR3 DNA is TGCGCCAGCAGCTCAGGACTAGCGGGGGTTATATACAATGAGCAGTTCTTC.

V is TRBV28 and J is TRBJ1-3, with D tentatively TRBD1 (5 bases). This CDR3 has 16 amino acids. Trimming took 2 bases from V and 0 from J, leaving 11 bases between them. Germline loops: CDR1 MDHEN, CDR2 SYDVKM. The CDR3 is CASSLLLGGSGNTIYF. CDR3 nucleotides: TGTGCCAGCAGTTTACTATTGGGGGGCTCTGGAAACACCATATATTTT.

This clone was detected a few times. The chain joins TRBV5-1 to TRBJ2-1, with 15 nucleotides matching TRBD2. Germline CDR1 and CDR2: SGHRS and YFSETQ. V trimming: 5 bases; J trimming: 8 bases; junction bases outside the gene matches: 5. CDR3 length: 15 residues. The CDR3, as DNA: TGCGCCAGCAGGGGGACTAGCGGGGGGCCGCATGAGCAGTTCTTC. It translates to CASRGTSGGPHEQFF.

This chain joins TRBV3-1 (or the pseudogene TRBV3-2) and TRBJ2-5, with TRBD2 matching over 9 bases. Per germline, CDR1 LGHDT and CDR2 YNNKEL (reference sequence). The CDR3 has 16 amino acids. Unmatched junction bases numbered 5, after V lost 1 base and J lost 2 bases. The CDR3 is CASSQVPSGVQETQYF. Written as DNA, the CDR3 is TGTGCCAGCAGCCAAGTCCCTAGCGGGGTACAAGAGACCCAGTACTTC.

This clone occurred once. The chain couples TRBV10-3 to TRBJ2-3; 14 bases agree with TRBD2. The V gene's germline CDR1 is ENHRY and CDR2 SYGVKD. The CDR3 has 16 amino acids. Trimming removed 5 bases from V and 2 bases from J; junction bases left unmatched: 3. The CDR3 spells CAISLGLAGDTDTQYF. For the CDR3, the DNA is TGTGCCATCAGTTTGGGACTAGCGGGGGACACAGATACGCAGTATTTT.

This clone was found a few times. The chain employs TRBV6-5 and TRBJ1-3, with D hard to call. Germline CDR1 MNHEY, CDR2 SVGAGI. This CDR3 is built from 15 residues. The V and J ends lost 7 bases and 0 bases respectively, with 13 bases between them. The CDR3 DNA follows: TGTGCCAGCATCGTACACGCAGACTCTGGAAACACCATATATTTT. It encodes CASIVHADSGNTIYF.

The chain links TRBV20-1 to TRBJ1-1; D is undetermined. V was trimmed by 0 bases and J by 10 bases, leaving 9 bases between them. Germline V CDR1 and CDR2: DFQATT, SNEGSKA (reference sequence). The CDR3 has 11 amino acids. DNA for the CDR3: TGCAGTGCTAGAGAGTCGACTAGAGCTTTCTTT. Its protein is CSARESTRAFF.

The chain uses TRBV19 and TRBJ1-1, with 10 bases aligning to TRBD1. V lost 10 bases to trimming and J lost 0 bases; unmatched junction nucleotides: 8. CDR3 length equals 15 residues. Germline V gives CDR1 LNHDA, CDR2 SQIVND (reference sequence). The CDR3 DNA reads TGTGCCACCCAACGGGACAGGGGAATGAACACTGAAGCTTTCTTT. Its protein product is CATQRDRGMNTEAFF.

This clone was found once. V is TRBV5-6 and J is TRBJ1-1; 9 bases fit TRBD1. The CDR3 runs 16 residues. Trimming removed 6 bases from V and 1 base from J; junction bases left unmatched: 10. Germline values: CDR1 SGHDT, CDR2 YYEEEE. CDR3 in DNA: TGTGCCAGCACCCAACCCGGGACAGGGTCGAACACTGAAGCTTTCTTT. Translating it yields CASTQPGTGSNTEAFF.

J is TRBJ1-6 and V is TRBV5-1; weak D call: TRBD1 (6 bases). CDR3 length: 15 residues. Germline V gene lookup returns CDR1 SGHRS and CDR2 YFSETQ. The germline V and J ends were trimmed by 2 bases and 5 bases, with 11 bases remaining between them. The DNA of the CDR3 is TGCGCCAGCAGCTTCGGCAGGGGCCATAATTCACCCCTCCACTTT. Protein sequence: CASSFGRGHNSPLHF. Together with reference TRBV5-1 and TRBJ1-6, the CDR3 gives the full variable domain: KAGVTQTPRYLIKTRGQQVTLSCSPISGHRSVSWYQQTPGQGLQFLFEYFSETQRNKGNFPGRFSGRQFSNSRSEMNVSTLELGDSALYLCASSFGRGHNSPLHFGNGTRLTVT.

The CDR3 sequence: CASSFLSYEQYF. CDR3 coding DNA: TGTGCCAGCAGCTTTCTCTCCTACGAGCAGTACTTC. The V call is TRBV5-6, the J call TRBJ2-7; D call uncertain. This CDR3 has 12 residues. Per the germline V gene, CDR1 is SGHDT and CDR2 is YYEEEE. With 2 bases removed from V and 0 bases from J, the gap between germline ends came to 3 bases.

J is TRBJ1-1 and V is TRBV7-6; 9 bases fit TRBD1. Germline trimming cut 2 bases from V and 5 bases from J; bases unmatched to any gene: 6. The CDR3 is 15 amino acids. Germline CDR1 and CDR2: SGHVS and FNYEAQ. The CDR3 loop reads CASSLTTGGRTEAFF. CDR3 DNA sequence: TGTGCCAGCAGCTTAACCACAGGGGGCAGGACTGAAGCTTTCTTT.

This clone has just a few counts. This CDR3 is CASNSAPGDHEQFF. CDR3 DNA: TGTGCCAGCAATTCCGCTCCCGGAGACCATGAGCAGTTCTTC. The V gene is TRBV2, the J gene TRBJ2-1; D gene uncertain. The germline gives CDR1 SNHLY, CDR2 FYNNEI. The CDR3 extends over 14 amino acids. V lost 7 bases and J 8 bases, leaving 18 bases between the germline ends.

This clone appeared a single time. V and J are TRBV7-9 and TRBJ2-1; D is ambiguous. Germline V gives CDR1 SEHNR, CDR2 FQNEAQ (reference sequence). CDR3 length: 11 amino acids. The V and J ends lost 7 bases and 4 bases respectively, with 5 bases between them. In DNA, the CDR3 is TGTGCCAGCACGGAGTACAATGAGCAGTTCTTC. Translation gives CASTEYNEQFF.

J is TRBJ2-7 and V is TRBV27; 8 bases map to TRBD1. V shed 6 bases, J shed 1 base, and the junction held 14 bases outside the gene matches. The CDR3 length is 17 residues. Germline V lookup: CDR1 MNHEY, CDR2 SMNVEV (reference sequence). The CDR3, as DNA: TGTGCCAGCAGCACGGGACACGGACAGGGCTCTTCCTACGAGCAGTACTTC. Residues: CASSTGHGQGSSYEQYF.

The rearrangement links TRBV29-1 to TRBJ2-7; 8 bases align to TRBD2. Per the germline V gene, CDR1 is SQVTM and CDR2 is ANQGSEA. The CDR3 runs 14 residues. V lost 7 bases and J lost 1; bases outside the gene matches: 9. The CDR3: CSAGGDFPSYEQYF. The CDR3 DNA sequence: TGCAGCGCCGGGGGGGACTTTCCTTCCTACGAGCAGTACTTC.

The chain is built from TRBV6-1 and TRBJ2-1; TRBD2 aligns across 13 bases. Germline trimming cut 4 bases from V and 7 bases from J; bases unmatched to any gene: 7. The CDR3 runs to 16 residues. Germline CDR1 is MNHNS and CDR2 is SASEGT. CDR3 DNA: TGTGCCAGCAGTGGATCCGGGACTAGCGGGGTAAATGAGCAGTTCTTC. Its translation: CASSGSGTSGVNEQFF.

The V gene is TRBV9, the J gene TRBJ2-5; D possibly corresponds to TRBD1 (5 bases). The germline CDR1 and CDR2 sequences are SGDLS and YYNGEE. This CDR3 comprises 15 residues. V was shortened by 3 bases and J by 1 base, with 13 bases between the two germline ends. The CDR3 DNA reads TGTGCCAGCAGCGCTCGACAGCCTTTCCAAGAGACCCAGTACTTC. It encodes CASSARQPFQETQYF.

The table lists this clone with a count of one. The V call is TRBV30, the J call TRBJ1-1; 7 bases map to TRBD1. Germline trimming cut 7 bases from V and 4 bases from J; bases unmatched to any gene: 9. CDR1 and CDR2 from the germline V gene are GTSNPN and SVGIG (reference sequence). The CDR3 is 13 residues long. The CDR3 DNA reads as TGTGCCTCCTCTAGAGGGGGCTTCACTGAAGCTTTCTTT. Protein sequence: CASSRGGFTEAFF.

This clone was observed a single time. In DNA, the CDR3 is TGTGCCACCAGCAGGGGCGGAGTACAGGGTAACTATGGCTACACCTTC. It specifies CATSRGGVQGNYGYTF. The J gene is TRBJ1-2, the V gene TRBV15, with D maybe TRBD1 (6 bases). Germline V lookup: CDR1 LNHNV, CDR2 YYDKDF (reference sequence). V was shortened by 3 bases and J by 1 base, with 15 bases between the two germline ends. CDR3 length equals 16 residues.

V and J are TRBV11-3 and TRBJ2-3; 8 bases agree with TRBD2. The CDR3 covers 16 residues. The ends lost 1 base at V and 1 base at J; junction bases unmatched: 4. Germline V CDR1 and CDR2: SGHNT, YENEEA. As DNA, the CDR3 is TGTGCCAGCAGCTTAGTTCTTAGCGGGGGCACAGATACGCAGTATTTT. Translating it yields CASSLVLSGGTDTQYF.

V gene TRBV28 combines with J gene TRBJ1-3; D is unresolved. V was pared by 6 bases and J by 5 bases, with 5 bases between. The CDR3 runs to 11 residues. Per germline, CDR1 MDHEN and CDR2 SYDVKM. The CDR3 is CASRLRNTIYF. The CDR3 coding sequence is TGTGCCAGCAGACTCAGAAACACCATATATTTT.

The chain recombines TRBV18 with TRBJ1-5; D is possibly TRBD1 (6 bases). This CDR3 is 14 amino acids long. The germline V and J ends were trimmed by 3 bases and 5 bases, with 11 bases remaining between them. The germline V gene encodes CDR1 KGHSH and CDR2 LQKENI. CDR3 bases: TGTGCCAGCTCACCTGACAGGAACTATCAGCCCCAGCATTTT. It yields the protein CASSPDRNYQPQHF.